Sequencing of this T cell receptor beta chain was carried out in a study of blood T cell repertoires in COVID-19. Whole-study context: The United States, Italy and Spain were the sources of the acute and convalescent COVID-19 samples. PBMCs, B-cell-depleted T cells, or T cells were the source of the cDNA or gDNA that made up the material.

Between the trimmed V and J ends, which lost 1 base and 7 bases, there was a span of 7 bases. Germline V gene data show CDR1 as WSHSY and CDR2 as SAAADI. The CDR3 has 12 residues. Under the authors' procedure: Nucleated cell counts were estimated from reference gene primer amplification. Using immunoSEQ multiplex PCR, the repertoire was profiled, and TCRdb retains in-frame clones only, with some absent. V and J calls and clone size follow that table, whereas D and trimming were derived from the DNA. Among tens of thousands of clones listed, roughly 91% were seen once. The TCR was taken from a human donor in a cohort sampled during active COVID-19. Sequencing was done on a sample of peripheral blood. This chain connects TRBV10-2 to TRBJ1-1; no definite D call. CDR3 sequence reads: CASSEFWLEAFF. The CDR3 nucleotides read TGCGCCAGCAGTGAGTTTTGGCTTGAAGCTTTCTTT.